This T cell receptor beta chain was found in a study of Tregs in tolerant kidney transplant recipients. Germline V lookup: CDR1 MNHEY, CDR2 SVGAGI. With 5 bases removed from V and 4 bases from J, the gap between germline ends came to 14 bases. This CDR3 has 14 residues. The count of this clone is one. TCRdb's copy holds only in-frame clones and misses some; the assay was immunoSEQ multiplex PCR. The sample shows approximately 100,000 clones, approximately 93% of them seen only once. V and J are TRBV6-5 and TRBJ1-1; tentative D call: TRBD1 (6 bases). The sequence came from a human donor who received a combined kidney and bone marrow transplant. This material consisted of CD4+ T cells from blood, taken before the transplant. This CDR3 reads CASSRDTTTTEAFF. CDR3 DNA sequence: TGTGCCAGCAGTCGGGACACAACGACCACTGAAGCTTTCTTT.